The sequence of this T cell receptor beta chain was determined in a study of blood T cells in healthy people across ages. Whole-study findings and limits: Not knowing donor CMV status may have confounded expanded clonotype changes. Naive T cell percentage strongly correlated with TCR beta diversity.

Isolated per sample were at least 6.5 million PBMCs. Alongside a J-beta primer mix, a sample-barcoded 5' primer served in a second PCR lasting about 7 to 12 cycles. TCRdb re-called the 5' RACE reads with MiXCR, one entry per CDR3 protein. The sample consists of about 640,000 distinct CDR3 sequences, roughly three fifths of them appearing once. The CDR3 is 15 amino acids. The V end lost 5 bases, the J end lost 2 bases, and 15 bases lay between the germline ends. Per germline, CDR1 SEHNR and CDR2 FQNEAQ (reference sequence). Turning to this clonotype: Its antigen is currently unknown.

This sequence originates from a man in his sixties in good health. Sequencing was carried out using blood. This rearrangement joins TRBV7-9 to TRBJ2-5; D might be TRBD2 (6 bases). Here the CDR3 reads CASSPWTGVQETQYF. CDR3 DNA: TGTGCCAGCAGCCCCTGGACGGGGGTTCAAGAGACCCAGTACTTC. Variable domain in full (rest from reference TRBV7-9 and TRBJ2-5): DTGVSQNPRHKITKRGQNVTFRCDPISEHNRLYWYRQTLGQGPEFLTYFQNEAQLEKSRLLSDRFSAERPKGSFSTLEIQRTEQGDSAMYLCASSPWTGVQETQYFGPGTRLLVL.